The 28 T cell receptor beta chains below all came from one sample that was sequenced in a study of human T cells and chemical hapten exposure. The starting material, unfractionated whole blood, was used for total RNA extraction. TCRdb reanalysed the 5' RACE reads using MiXCR and keeps one entry per CDR3 protein. The sample records about 140,000 distinct CDR3 sequences, about 4% being singletons. The receptor set was obtained from a female donor in good health.

This clonotype was observed many times. The chain links TRBV25-1 to TRBJ1-5; D gene uncertain. The CDR3 has 14 residues. V lost 1 base and J lost 4, with 8 bases in between. Germline V lookup: CDR1 MGHDK, CDR2 SYGVNS. The CDR3 here is CASSEFHRNQPQHF. Here the CDR3 DNA reads TGTGCCAGCAGTGAATTTCACAGAAATCAGCCCCAGCATTTT.

The sample holds many counts of this clonotype. The J gene is TRBJ1-6, the V gene TRBV5-6; D gene uncertain. Trimming shortened V by 1 base and J by 7 bases, and 18 bases separated the two germline ends. Germline V gene sequence: CDR1 SGHDT, CDR2 YYEEEE. The CDR3 extends over 17 amino acids. Here the CDR3 DNA reads TGTGCCAGCAGCTTGAGATTTGTGGGCCCGAGAAATTCACCCCTCCACTTT. Its translation is CASSLRFVGPRNSPLHF.

This clonotype was counted many times. The chain carries TRBV5-1 and TRBJ2-7, with D hard to call. Deletions cut 0 bases from V and 3 bases from J, with 10 bases between. The length of the CDR3 is 14 residues. The germline gives CDR1 SGHRS, CDR2 YFSETQ. Here the CDR3 reads CASSLVGELYEQYF. The CDR3 DNA follows: TGCGCCAGCAGCTTGGTCGGTGAACTCTACGAGCAGTACTTC.

This clonotype was seen repeatedly, ten times or more. V usage is TRBV28 and J usage is TRBJ2-7; D ambiguous. The CDR3 has 12 amino acids. Trimming pared 2 bases from V and 3 bases from J, leaving 5 bases between. Germline CDR1 reads MDHEN; CDR2 reads SYDVKM. DNA of the CDR3: TGTGCCAGCAGTTTAAGTAGCTACGAGCAGTACTTC. Translated, it gives CASSLSSYEQYF.

This clonotype came up many times. The chain has TRBV12-3 or TRBV12-4 and TRBJ1-3; no clear D gene. The CDR3 is 11 residues long. V shed 3 bases and J shed 3 bases, with 0 bases lying between them. CDR3 sequence reads: CASSFGNTIYF. The CDR3 DNA reads TGTGCCAGCAGTTTTGGAAACACCATATATTTT.

Comment on this clonotype: Given a much more abundant clone one base away, this may be a read error. The rearrangement joins TRBV10-3 to TRBJ1-5; D is undetermined. The CDR3 loop spans 12 amino acids. Germline V gene sequence: CDR1 ENHRY, CDR2 SYGVKD. The CDR3: CAISGTNQSQHF. Here the CDR3 DNA reads TGTGCCATCAGTGGGACCAATCAGTCCCAGCATTTT.

This clonotype was observed at least ten times. The chain joins TRBV6-1 to TRBJ1-2, with D hard to call. Trimming cost V 1 base and J 3 bases, with 12 bases left between them. From germline, CDR1 is MNHNS and CDR2 SASEGT. The CDR3 loop spans 15 amino acids. The CDR3 protein is CASSEEGLSYYGYTF. CDR3 bases: TGTGCCAGCAGTGAAGAGGGTTTGAGCTACTATGGCTACACCTTC.

This clonotype came up many times. The V call is TRBV28, the J call TRBJ1-1; the match to TRBD1 covers 8 bases. There are 13 residues in the CDR3. Germline lookup yields CDR1 MDHEN and CDR2 SYDVKM. The V segment lost 7 bases and the J segment 10 bases; nucleotides outside the gene matches: 11. The CDR3 protein is CASTQRRGRGAFF. CDR3 bases: TGTGCCAGCACTCAGCGCAGGGGGCGGGGAGCTTTCTTT. Looking up the rest from reference TRBV28 and TRBJ1-1 gives the full variable domain: DVKVTQSSRYLVKRTGEKVFLECVQDMDHENMFWYRQDPGLGLRLIYFSYDVKMKEKGDIPEGYSVSREKKERFSLILESASTNQTSMYLCASTQRRGRGAFFGQGTRLTVV.

This clonotype was observed a handful of times. A read error is possible here, since a much larger clone lies one base away. V gene TRBV2 combines with J gene TRBJ1-2, with D possibly matching TRBD1 (5 bases). Germline V gene lookup returns CDR1 SNHLY and CDR2 FYNNEI. This CDR3 comprises 12 residues. Deletions cut 6 bases from V and 6 bases from J, with 11 bases between. CDR3: CASSGTADGYTF. The CDR3 bases are TGTGCCAGCAGCGGGACTGCCGATGGCTACACCTTC.

This clonotype was counted at least ten times. The chain carries TRBV5-1 and TRBJ2-5, with 8 bases aligning to TRBD1. Germline CDR1 is SGHRS and CDR2 is YFSETQ. There are 15 residues in the CDR3. J lost 0 bases, V lost 4 bases, and 5 bases had no gene match. The CDR3 DNA sequence: TGCGCCAGCAGCGTGCGACAGGGGTACCAAGAGACCCAGTACTTC. Translating gives CASSVRQGYQETQYF.

Only a few counts were recorded for this clonotype. V is TRBV11-2 and J is TRBJ2-2; no definite D call. The CDR3 length is 13 residues. The germline V gene has CDR1 SGHAT and CDR2 FQNNGV. V was cut by 3 bases and J by 1 base, with 3 bases left in between. The CDR3 region has the DNA TGTGCCAGCAGCTTTATGAACACCGGGGAGCTGTTTTTT. As protein: CASSFMNTGELFF. Together with reference TRBV11-2 and TRBJ2-2, the CDR3 gives the full variable domain: EAGVAQSPRYKIIEKRQSVAFWCNPISGHATLYWYQQILGQGPKLLIQFQNNGVVDDSQLPKDRFSAERLKGVDSTLKIQPAKLEDSAVYLCASSFMNTGELFFGEGSRLTVL.

This clonotype was seen ten or more times. V and J are TRBV2 and TRBJ2-2; either TRBD1 or TRBD2 may fit D (5 bases each). Germline CDR1 SNHLY, CDR2 FYNNEI. The CDR3 extends over 14 amino acids. Trimming cost V 0 bases and J 9 bases, with 11 bases left between them. CDR3: CASSEAWDVRELFF. In nucleotides, the CDR3 is TGTGCCAGCAGTGAAGCGTGGGACGTCAGGGAGCTGTTTTTT.

This clonotype has ten or more counts. The gene calls are TRBV18 and TRBJ2-7; unclear D gene. CDR3 size: 13 residues. Germline loops: CDR1 KGHSH, CDR2 LQKENI. The V gene lost 3 bases and the J gene lost 6 bases, with 12 bases spanning the gap. The CDR3 DNA sequence: TGTGCCAGCTCACCGACCGACGGGTTCGAGCAGTACTTC. Translation: CASSPTDGFEQYF. The whole variable domain, filled in from reference TRBV18 and TRBJ2-7, reads NAGVMQNPRHLVRRRGQEARLRCSPMKGHSHVYWYRQLPEEGLKFMVYLQKENIIDESGMPKERFSAEFPKEGPSILRIQQVVRGDSAAYFCASSPTDGFEQYFGPGTRLTVT.

This clonotype was counted between two and nine times. The V call is TRBV27, the J call TRBJ2-3; TRBD1 agrees at 11 bases. V gave up 5 bases and J gave up 1 base; unmatched junction bases: 11. The CDR3 covers 18 residues. Germline-derived CDR1 and CDR2 are MNHEY and SMNVEV (reference sequence). The CDR3 nucleotides are TGTGCCAGCAGTCCGCGCCCCCGGACAGGGGGCGGCACAGATACGCAGTATTTT. Translating it yields CASSPRPRTGGGTDTQYF.

The chain is built from TRBV7-3 and TRBJ2-5; perhaps TRBD2 as D (5 bases). Trimming took off 0 bases at V and 2 bases at J, with 10 bases between the two ends. Looked up from germline, CDR1 is SGHTA and CDR2 is FQGTGA. There are 15 residues in the CDR3. The CDR3 sequence is CASSLTILAQETQYF. The CDR3 DNA sequence: TGTGCCAGCAGCTTAACGATTCTAGCTCAAGAGACCCAGTACTTC.

This clonotype was picked up many times. The rearrangement links TRBV7-9 to TRBJ2-2; unclear D gene. V lost 8 bases, J lost 3 bases, and 10 bases lay in between. The CDR3 is 13 residues long. CDR1 is SEHNR, CDR2 FQNEAQ, per germline (reference sequence). The CDR3 loop reads CASERRDTGELFF. DNA of the CDR3: TGTGCCAGCGAACGGAGAGACACCGGGGAGCTGTTTTTT.

The sample holds many counts of this clonotype. The genes are TRBV6-2 or TRBV6-3 and TRBJ2-2; D possibly corresponds to TRBD1 (5 bases). Trimming stripped 0 bases from V and 5 bases from J, with 7 bases between. This CDR3 contains 14 residues. Germline values: CDR1 MNHEY, CDR2 SVGEGT. CDR3 in DNA: TGTGCCAGCAGTTACTCAAGGGGAACCGGGGAGCTGTTTTTT. It yields the protein CASSYSRGTGELFF.

At least ten counts were recorded for this clonotype. The gene calls are TRBV6-2 or TRBV6-3 and TRBJ2-7; the D gene is possibly TRBD2 (5 bases). V lost 7 bases and J lost 3, with 10 bases in between. Germline V gives CDR1 MNHEY, CDR2 SVGEGT. CDR3 size: 12 residues. CDR3 in DNA: TGTGCCAGCACTACTAGGCACTACGAGCAGTACTTC. This encodes CASTTRHYEQYF.

The table lists this clonotype with a few counts. V is TRBV6-6 and J is TRBJ1-1; D gene unclear. V was trimmed by 0 bases and J by 1 base, leaving 6 bases between them. The CDR3 has 14 amino acids. From germline, CDR1 is MNHNY and CDR2 SVGAGI (reference sequence). CDR3 region: CASSYSSQNTEAFF. The CDR3 DNA reads as TGTGCCAGCAGTTACTCTAGCCAGAACACTGAAGCTTTCTTT.

The table lists this clonotype with many counts. V and J are TRBV7-3 and TRBJ2-2, with D hard to call. Germline CDR1 is SGHTA and CDR2 is FQGTGA. The CDR3 is made up of 13 amino acids. V was shortened by 1 base and J by 6 bases, with 6 bases between the two germline ends. The CDR3 DNA reads as TGTGCCAGCAGCTTAATTAAATCCGGGGAGCTGTTTTTT. It encodes CASSLIKSGELFF.

This clonotype was seen at least ten times. The V call is TRBV7-9, the J call TRBJ2-3, with D tentatively TRBD1 or TRBD2 (5 bases each). The CDR3 has 16 amino acids. In germline, CDR1 is SEHNR, CDR2 FQNEAQ (reference sequence). V was pared by 5 bases and J by 4 bases, with 19 bases between. The CDR3 nucleotides are TGTGCCAGCAGCGCACGGCCCGGGGCTCTGGCAGATACGCAGTATTTT. Encoded protein: CASSARPGALADTQYF.

This clonotype was seen at least ten times. This rearrangement joins TRBV20-1 to TRBJ1-1; the D is unclear. The V gene lost 3 bases and the J gene lost 0 bases, with 14 bases spanning the gap. The V gene's germline CDR1 is DFQATT and CDR2 SNEGSKA (reference sequence). This CDR3 has 15 residues. The CDR3 DNA follows: TGCAGTGCTAGTTGGGATCCAAGGTTGAACACTGAAGCTTTCTTT. This translates into CSASWDPRLNTEAFF.

This clonotype was detected a few times. V is TRBV5-1 and J is TRBJ1-6; possible D gene TRBD1, 5 bases. Between the trimmed V and J ends, which lost 5 bases and 6 bases, there was a span of 12 bases. The CDR3 consists of 14 residues. Germline V gives CDR1 SGHRS, CDR2 YFSETQ. The CDR3 DNA is TGCGCCAGCAGTCAGGGAACCACTAATTCACCCCTCCACTTT. It yields the protein CASSQGTTNSPLHF.

Only a few counts were recorded for this clonotype. CDR3 DNA sequence: TGTGCCAGCGGCCAGCAGGCGAATCAGCCCCAGCATTTT. Translation: CASGQQANQPQHF. The chain carries TRBV7-2 and TRBJ1-5; D gene uncertain. V was trimmed by 8 bases and J by 4 bases, leaving 12 bases between them. Germline V gives CDR1 SGHTA, CDR2 FQGNSA. CDR3 length equals 13 residues.

This clonotype was detected only a few times. This sequence joins TRBV28 and TRBJ1-5, with 7 nucleotides matching TRBD1. J was trimmed by 2 bases and V by 7 bases; bases with no gene match: 8. The CDR3 consists of 15 residues. Germline lookup yields CDR1 MDHEN and CDR2 SYDVKM. The CDR3 loop is CASTVPTGGNQPQHF. In DNA, the CDR3 is TGTGCCAGCACCGTCCCCACAGGGGGCAATCAGCCCCAGCATTTT.

This clonotype came up many times. CDR3 sequence: CASSRTETNTGELFF. CDR3 coding DNA: TGTGCCAGCAGTCGGACCGAAACGAACACCGGGGAGCTGTTTTTT. The chain recombines TRBV2 with TRBJ2-2; D unresolved. The CDR3 length is 15 residues. Germline CDR1 SNHLY, CDR2 FYNNEI. V shed 5 bases and J shed 0 bases, with 10 bases lying between them.

This clonotype was seen repeatedly, ten times or more. The gene calls are TRBV12-3 or TRBV12-4 and TRBJ1-6, with D maybe TRBD1 (6 bases). Between the trimmed V and J ends, which lost 2 bases and 9 bases, there was a span of 8 bases. CDR3 length: 13 residues. CDR3 DNA: TGTGCCAGCAGTTTAAGGGGGGGTTCACCCCTCCACTTT. It specifies CASSLRGGSPLHF.

The chain recombines TRBV20-1 with TRBJ2-7; D gene uncertain. Trimming shortened V by 1 base and J by 2 bases, and 12 bases separated the two germline ends. From germline, CDR1 is DFQATT and CDR2 SNEGSKA (reference sequence). The CDR3 is 14 amino acids. The CDR3 DNA sequence: TGCAGTGCTAGAGTGGTAGGTGTCCCCTACGAGCAGTACTTC. It encodes CSARVVGVPYEQYF.